The present TCR beta chain was sequenced within a study of human T cells and chemical hapten exposure. This sample's time point: patch test 1, 2 weeks after DPC sensitization. Treatment of the sample: therapeutic diphenylcyclopropenone sensitization with weekly scalp DPC. Each CDR3 protein gets one entry after TCRdb re-called the RACE reads with MiXCR. The sample holds around 380,000 distinct CDR3 sequences; approximately 5% are singletons and the top ten take under 2.5%. This CDR3 spans 16 amino acids. Germline assignment: CDR1 SEHNR and CDR2 FQNEAQ (reference sequence). V lost 0 bases to trimming and J lost 9 bases; unmatched junction nucleotides: 14. Study-wide findings and caveats: Those TCRs sitting above 1 in 1000 frequency stayed the same with DPC sensitization.

This clonotype was seen ten or more times. Its antigen is undetermined. The chain links TRBV7-9 to TRBJ2-7, with 7 bases identical to TRBD2. The clonotype comes from a woman between 50 and 59 years old with alopecia areata. Some clones in this sample may be carry-over from other donors' samples. The sequences come from whole blood, collected in connection with sensitization to the hapten diphenylcyclopropenone (DPC). DNA for the CDR3: TGTGCCAGCAGCTTAGCGCAGGCGTCGGGAGGTGCCGGGCAGTACTTC. It codes for CASSLAQASGGAGQYF.